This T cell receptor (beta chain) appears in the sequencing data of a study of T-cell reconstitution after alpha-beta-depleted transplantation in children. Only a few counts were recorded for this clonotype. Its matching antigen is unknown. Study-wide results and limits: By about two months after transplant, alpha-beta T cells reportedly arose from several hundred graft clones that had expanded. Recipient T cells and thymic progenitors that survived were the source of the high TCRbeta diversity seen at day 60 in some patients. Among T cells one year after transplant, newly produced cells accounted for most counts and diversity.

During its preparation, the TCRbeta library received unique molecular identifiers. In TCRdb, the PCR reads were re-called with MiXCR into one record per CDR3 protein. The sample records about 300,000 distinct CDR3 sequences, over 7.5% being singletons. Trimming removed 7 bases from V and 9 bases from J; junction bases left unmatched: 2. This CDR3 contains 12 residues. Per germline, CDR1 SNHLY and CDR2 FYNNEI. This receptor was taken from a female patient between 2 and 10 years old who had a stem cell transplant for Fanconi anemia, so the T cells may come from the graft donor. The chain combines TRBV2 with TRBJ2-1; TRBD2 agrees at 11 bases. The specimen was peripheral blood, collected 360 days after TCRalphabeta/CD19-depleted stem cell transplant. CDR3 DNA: TGTGCCAGCACTAGCGGGAGGCCTGAGCAGTTCTTC. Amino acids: CASTSGRPEQFF.